These 28 T cell receptor beta chains were all obtained from the same sample, sequenced in a study of OX40 agonist ivuxolimab in advanced cancers. Sequencing used immunoSEQ multiplex PCR; TCRdb keeps in-frame clones, though not all of them. Here the sample spans around 26,000 clones, about 85% being singletons. This sample comprised CD4+ or CD8+ T cells sorted from blood, obtained in a trial of the OX40 agonist ivuxolimab. The receptors originated from an adult with an advanced solid tumor such as melanoma, head and neck, liver or kidney cancer.

The V gene is TRBV5-6, the J gene TRBJ2-4; the D is unclear. The V gene's germline CDR1 is SGHDT and CDR2 YYEEEE. The CDR3 has 14 residues. V was cut by 2 bases and J by 4 bases, with 10 bases left in between. CDR3 sequence reads: CASSFTGLKNIQYF. CDR3 sequence (DNA): TGTGCCAGCAGCTTTACCGGGTTAAAAAACATTCAGTACTTC.

This chain uses TRBV11-2 with TRBJ2-3; 8 bases are shared with TRBD2. CDR3 length: 14 residues. Trimming cost V 5 bases and J 2 bases; bases outside gene matches: 3. The germline V gene has CDR1 SGHAT and CDR2 FQNNGV. In DNA, the CDR3 is TGTGCCAGCAGCCAAGCGGGAGACACAGATACGCAGTATTTT. This sequence encodes CASSQAGDTDTQYF.

The rearrangement uses TRBV7-7 and TRBJ2-1, with unresolved D. The CDR3 has 13 amino acids. CDR1 and CDR2 (germline): SSHAT, FNYEAQ (reference sequence). V gave up 1 base and J gave up 6 bases, with 7 bases separating them. CDR3 sequence (DNA): TGTGCCAGCAGCTTAGGTCCCATCAATGAGCAGTTCTTC. Protein product: CASSLGPINEQFF.

The gene calls are TRBV5-6 and TRBJ1-1, with 8 bases matching TRBD1. The length of the CDR3 is 17 residues. Per the germline V gene, CDR1 is SGHDT and CDR2 is YYEEEE. V gave up 4 bases and J gave up 0 bases; unmatched junction bases: 11. The CDR3, as DNA: TGTGCCAGCAGCCTAGGGACAGGCGACCTCATGAACACTGAAGCTTTCTTT. Protein: CASSLGTGDLMNTEAFF.

The J gene is TRBJ2-5, the V gene TRBV27; 11 positions agree with TRBD2. The CDR3 has 16 residues. J gave up 0 bases and V 4 bases, and 4 bases lay outside the gene matches. Looked up from germline, CDR1 is MNHEY and CDR2 is SMNVEV (reference sequence). The CDR3 bases are TGTGCCAGCAGTTCGGGACTAGCGGTGTACCAAGAGACCCAGTACTTC. The encoded protein is CASSSGLAVYQETQYF.

The rearrangement uses TRBV6-1 and TRBJ1-6, with 8 positions matching TRBD1. The CDR3 covers 15 residues. Trimming took 5 bases from V and 7 from J; bases not matched to a gene: 7. Per germline, CDR1 MNHNS and CDR2 SASEGT. The CDR3, as DNA: TGTGCCAGCAGTCTTTATTGGGACAGGAATTCACCCCTCCACTTT. Protein: CASSLYWDRNSPLHF.

The V and J genes are TRBV7-9 and TRBJ2-7, with TRBD2 identical over 11 bases. Trimming removed 5 bases from V and 4 bases from J; junction bases left unmatched: 10. The CDR3 length is 16 residues. Germline assignment: CDR1 SEHNR and CDR2 FQNEAQ (reference sequence). The CDR3 DNA follows: TGTGCCAGCAGCGATAGCGGGAGGGGCTTTGATTACGAGCAGTACTTC. This codes for CASSDSGRGFDYEQYF.

This clone was seen once. The chain links TRBV6-1 to TRBJ2-7; D tentatively fits TRBD1 or TRBD2 (5 bases each). CDR1 MNHNS and CDR2 SASEGT come from the germline V gene. V lost 8 bases, J lost 2 bases, and 13 bases lay in between. This CDR3 region has 13 residues. The DNA of the CDR3 is TGTGCCAGCCGAGGGGCCCCAACCTACGAGCAGTACTTC. It yields the protein CASRGAPTYEQYF.

The J gene is TRBJ2-7, the V gene TRBV19, with no clear D. Germline CDR1 reads LNHDA; CDR2 reads SQIVND (reference sequence). Trimming pared 2 bases from V and 2 bases from J, leaving 10 bases between. CDR3 length: 14 residues. The CDR3 DNA is TGTGCCAGTAGTATAAATCGCGGTCCCTACGAGCAGTACTTC. This gives the protein CASSINRGPYEQYF.

This clone was found once. The gene calls are TRBV6-1 and TRBJ2-7; 9 nucleotides match TRBD1. CDR1 and CDR2 from the germline V gene are MNHNS and SASEGT. Germline trimming cut 10 bases from V and 3 bases from J; bases unmatched to any gene: 10. CDR3 size: 14 residues. As DNA, the CDR3 is TGTGCCATCCAACCGGGACAGGGACACTACGAGCAGTACTTC. It yields the protein CAIQPGQGHYEQYF.

V usage is TRBV5-4 and J usage is TRBJ2-1; D remains ambiguous. Germline V gene lookup returns CDR1 SGHNT and CDR2 YYREEE (reference sequence). There are 15 residues in the CDR3. Deletions cut 0 bases from V and 4 bases from J, with 11 bases between. CDR3 protein: CASSLAIGNYNEQFF. The CDR3 DNA follows: TGTGCCAGCAGCTTGGCCATAGGTAATTACAATGAGCAGTTCTTC. Combining the CDR3 with reference TRBV5-4 and TRBJ2-1 gives the whole variable domain ETGVTQSPTHLIKTRGQQVTLRCSSQSGHNTVSWYQQALGQGPQFIFQYYREEENGRGNFPPRFSGLQFPNYSSELNVNALELDDSALYLCASSLAIGNYNEQFFGPGTRLTVL.

A word on this clone: An end of the junction does not agree with germline; a read error may underlie this. The chain carries TRBV13 and TRBJ1-3; a possible D gene is TRBD1 (5 bases). The CDR3 has 17 amino acids. The germline V gene encodes CDR1 PRHDT and CDR2 FYEKMQ (reference sequence). CDR3 in amino acids: CASSLGLTQGAGSTIYF. The CDR3 DNA follows: TGTGCCAGCAGCTTAGGACTCACCCAGGGTGCAGGAAGCACCATATATTTT.

By share, this clone counts as medium-sized. The junction and the germline gene differ at one end; a read error may be behind it. The chain links TRBV6-1 to TRBJ1-2, with TRBD1 matching 11 bases. This CDR3 has 10 amino acids. The V gene's germline CDR1 is MNHNS and CDR2 SASEGT. Here the CDR3 reads CGTGGTGYTF. The CDR3 bases are TGCGGGACAGGGGGAACTGGCTACACCTTC.

This clone was counted once. CDR3 coding DNA: TGCGCCAGCAGCCACTATCCTGACAGGGCAGGTGAGCAGTTCTTC. It codes for CASSHYPDRAGEQFF. J is TRBJ2-1 and V is TRBV5-1; 7 nucleotides match TRBD1. The germline V gene has CDR1 SGHRS and CDR2 YFSETQ. This CDR3 is built from 15 residues. Unmatched junction bases numbered 13, after V lost 4 bases and J lost 9 bases.

The chain carries TRBV6-6 and TRBJ1-1; 7 positions agree with TRBD1. With V trimmed by 4 bases and J by 11 bases, 7 bases remained unmatched. Per germline, CDR1 MNHNY and CDR2 SVGAGI (reference sequence). The CDR3 length is 12 residues. CDR3 sequence reads: CASSWDSRGAFF. CDR3 DNA: TGTGCCAGCAGTTGGGACAGTCGAGGGGCTTTCTTT.

The rearrangement joins TRBV29-1 to TRBJ2-3; 10 bases line up with TRBD2. The CDR3 totals 15 residues. Germline assignment: CDR1 SQVTM and CDR2 ANQGSEA. The trim removed 3 bases at V and 2 bases at J, leaving 5 bases unmatched. Here the CDR3 DNA reads TGCAGCGTTGATAGCGGGGGGTTGATCACAGATACGCAGTATTTT. Encoded protein: CSVDSGGLITDTQYF.

The table lists this clone with a count of one. An end of the junction differs from the germline gene, which may be a read error. This chain links TRBV7-7 with TRBJ2-6; no clear D. From germline, CDR1 is SSHAT and CDR2 FNYEAQ (reference sequence). This CDR3 is 15 amino acids long. The CDR3 reads CASSLDTSGANVLTF. The CDR3 DNA sequence: TGTGCTAGCAGCCTAGACACTTCGGGGGCCAACGTCCTGACTTTC.

This clone showed up just once. This chain joins TRBV10-3 and TRBJ2-2; no clear D gene. The germline V and J ends were trimmed by 2 bases and 3 bases, with 13 bases remaining between them. This CDR3 spans 16 amino acids. Germline V gene sequence: CDR1 ENHRY, CDR2 SYGVKD. CDR3 region: CAISELPGSDTGELFF. As DNA, the CDR3 is TGTGCCATCAGTGAGCTACCCGGGTCCGACACCGGGGAGCTGTTTTTT.

V gene TRBV14 combines with J gene TRBJ2-3; the D is unclear. The ends were cut back, 1 base at V and 4 bases at J, with 9 bases in the middle. CDR1 and CDR2 from the germline V gene are SGHDN and FVKESK. The CDR3 runs to 14 residues. The CDR3 nucleotides are TGTGCCAGCAGCCAAGCTGCCTTGTCAGATACGCAGTATTTT. This translates into CASSQAALSDTQYF.

The gene calls are TRBV7-9 and TRBJ2-7; 11 bases are a match to TRBD2. This CDR3 has 14 residues. J was trimmed by 2 bases and V by 6 bases; bases with no gene match: 3. CDR1 SEHNR and CDR2 FQNEAQ come from the germline V gene (reference sequence). CDR3 nucleotide sequence: TGTGCCAGCAGTCTTAGCGGGAGGGCCTACGAGCAGTACTTC. The encoded protein is CASSLSGRAYEQYF. The full variable domain, its missing parts supplied by reference TRBV7-9 and TRBJ2-7, is DTGVSQNPRHKITKRGQNVTFRCDPISEHNRLYWYRQTLGQGPEFLTYFQNEAQLEKSRLLSDRFSAERPKGSFSTLEIQRTEQGDSAMYLCASSLSGRAYEQYFGPGTRLTVT.

The rearrangement uses TRBV5-1 and TRBJ1-1; D gene unclear. The CDR3 is made up of 13 amino acids. V shed 4 bases and J shed 2 bases, with 9 bases lying between them. The germline V gene encodes CDR1 SGHRS and CDR2 YFSETQ. The CDR3 reads CASSPKQNTEAFF. The CDR3 DNA reads TGCGCCAGCAGCCCGAAACAAAACACTGAAGCTTTCTTT.

This sequence joins TRBV7-8 and TRBJ2-1; D is possibly TRBD2 (5 bases). This CDR3 spans 15 amino acids. The V end lost 3 bases, the J end lost 5 bases, and 14 bases lay between the germline ends. Germline V gene lookup returns CDR1 SGHVS and CDR2 FQNEAQ. The CDR3 bases are TGTGCCAGCAGCTTGGACTGGAGAGTAAACAATGAGCAGTTCTTC. Protein: CASSLDWRVNNEQFF.

The J gene is TRBJ2-7, the V gene TRBV9; D might be TRBD1 (6 bases). The V end lost 4 bases, the J end lost 4 bases, and 15 bases lay between the germline ends. This CDR3 has 14 amino acids. Germline CDR1 SGDLS, CDR2 YYNGEE. This chain's CDR3 is CASSSRGGSYEQYF. The CDR3 DNA sequence: TGTGCCAGCAGCTCCCGAGGGGGATCTTACGAGCAGTACTTC.

The chain employs TRBV9 and TRBJ2-1; D possibly matches TRBD1 or TRBD2 (7 bases each). CDR1 is SGDLS, CDR2 YYNGEE, per germline. This CDR3 has 16 amino acids. V lost 3 bases to trimming and J lost 9 bases, with 22 bases between them. The CDR3 loop is CASSGGGGGLIVEQFF. The DNA for the CDR3 is TGTGCCAGCAGCGGAGGGGGAGGGGGCCTTATTGTTGAGCAGTTCTTC.

V and J are TRBV7-3 and TRBJ2-5, with TRBD1 matching 7 bases. This CDR3 is 14 amino acids long. Germline-derived CDR1 and CDR2 are SGHTA and FQGTGA. After removal of 3 bases from V and 5 bases from J, the junction contained 6 bases not matched to a gene. Written as DNA, the CDR3 is TGTGCCAGCAGCTTGGTAGGGGGCAAGGAGACCCAGTACTTC. Translating it yields CASSLVGGKETQYF.

This sequence joins TRBV18 and TRBJ2-1, with a weak D call TRBD2 (5 bases). The germline gives CDR1 KGHSH, CDR2 LQKENI. The V gene lost 3 bases and the J gene lost 2 bases, with 5 bases spanning the gap. CDR3 length equals 13 residues. DNA for the CDR3: TGTGCCAGCTCACCGGGAGCCTACAATGAGCAGTTCTTC. Its protein is CASSPGAYNEQFF.

V is TRBV28 and J is TRBJ2-2, with 8 positions matching TRBD2. This CDR3 has 15 residues. Germline values: CDR1 MDHEN, CDR2 SYDVKM. V shed 5 bases and J 2 bases; nucleotides not matched to a gene: 4. The CDR3 DNA reads as TGTGCCAGCAGTCCCACTAGCGGTAACACCGGGGAGCTGTTTTTT. Translating gives CASSPTSGNTGELFF.

This clone is a singleton in its sample. This chain joins TRBV4-2 and TRBJ2-7, with D possibly being TRBD2 (6 bases). The CDR3 has 16 residues. Germline CDR1 is LGHNA and CDR2 is YNFKEQ. V was cut by 0 bases and J by 2 bases, with 14 bases left in between. This chain's CDR3 is CASSQDWDWSTYEQYF. DNA of the CDR3: TGTGCCAGCAGCCAAGATTGGGACTGGTCTACCTACGAGCAGTACTTC.